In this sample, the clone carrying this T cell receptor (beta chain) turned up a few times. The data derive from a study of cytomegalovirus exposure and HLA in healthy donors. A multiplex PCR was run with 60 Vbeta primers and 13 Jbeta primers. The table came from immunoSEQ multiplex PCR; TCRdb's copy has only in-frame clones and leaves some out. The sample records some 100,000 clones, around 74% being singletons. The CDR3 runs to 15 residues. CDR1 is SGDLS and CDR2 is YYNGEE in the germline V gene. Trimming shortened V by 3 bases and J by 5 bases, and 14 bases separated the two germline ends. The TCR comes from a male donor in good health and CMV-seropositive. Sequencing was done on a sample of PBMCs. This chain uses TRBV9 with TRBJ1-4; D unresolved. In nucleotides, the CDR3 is TGTGCCAGCAGCGCGAGGCGAGATCCGAATGAAAAACTGTTTTTT. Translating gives CASSARRDPNEKLFF.